This T cell receptor beta chain is from a study of T cell changes during pregnancy in multiple sclerosis. Trimming left V 1 base short and J 4 bases short, with 7 bases between. Per the germline V gene, CDR1 is MGHRA and CDR2 is YSYEKL. This CDR3 spans 14 amino acids. TCRdb's copy holds only in-frame clones and misses some; the assay was immunoSEQ multiplex PCR. Among some 50,000 clones listed, 92% were seen once. The chain links TRBV4-1 to TRBJ2-2; the D gene is possibly TRBD1 (5 bases). The specimen comprised CD4+ T cells from peripheral blood mononuclear cells, sampled in the second trimester of pregnancy. This clonotype was obtained from a female donor with multiple sclerosis, enrolled in a pregnancy study. The CDR3 DNA reads TGCGCCAGCAGCCAAGGCAGGGTCACCGGGGAGCTGTTTTTT. Amino acids: CASSQGRVTGELFF.